This TCR beta chain emerged from a study of technical replicates of blood from several donors. The protocol was immunoSEQ multiplex PCR, while the TCRdb copy is restricted to in-frame clones and leaves out a portion. The sample shows tens of thousands of clones, 94% of them seen only once. Sequenced sample: T cells isolated from PBMCs. This clonotype was sampled from a human donor in good health.

In DNA, the CDR3 is TGTGCCAGCAGCCCTTGGGCAGGGGGCCCCGAGCAGTACTTC. As protein: CASSPWAGGPEQYF. This chain links TRBV7-9 with TRBJ2-7; TRBD1 matches 8 bases. The V segment lost 5 bases and the J segment 6 bases; nucleotides outside the gene matches: 9. Germline loops: CDR1 SEHNR, CDR2 FQNEAQ (reference sequence). The CDR3 length is 14 residues.